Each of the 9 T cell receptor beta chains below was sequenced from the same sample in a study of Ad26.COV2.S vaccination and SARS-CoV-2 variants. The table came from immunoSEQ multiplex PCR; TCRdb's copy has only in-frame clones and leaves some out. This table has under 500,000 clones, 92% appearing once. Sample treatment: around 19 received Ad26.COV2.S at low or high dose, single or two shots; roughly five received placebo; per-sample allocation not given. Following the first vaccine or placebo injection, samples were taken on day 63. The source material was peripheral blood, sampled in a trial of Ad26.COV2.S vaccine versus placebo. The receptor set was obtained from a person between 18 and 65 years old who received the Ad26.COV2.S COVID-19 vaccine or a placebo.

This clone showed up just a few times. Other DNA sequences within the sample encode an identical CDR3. This CDR3 reads CASSLSGRGNEQYF. The CDR3 bases are TGTGCCAGCAGCTTGAGCGGGCGGGGCAACGAGCAGTACTTC. V and J are TRBV7-8 and TRBJ2-7; possibly TRBD2 for D (6 bases). Trimming pared 3 bases from V and 5 bases from J, leaving 14 bases between. This CDR3 has 14 residues. Germline V gene sequence: CDR1 SGHVS, CDR2 FQNEAQ.

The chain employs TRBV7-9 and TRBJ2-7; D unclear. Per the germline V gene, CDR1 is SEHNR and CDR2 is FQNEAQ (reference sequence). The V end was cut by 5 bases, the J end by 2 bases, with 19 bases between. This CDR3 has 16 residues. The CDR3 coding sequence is TGTGCCAGCAGCCCAAAAACCCCCGGGCTCACCTACGAGCAGTACTTC. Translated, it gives CASSPKTPGLTYEQYF.

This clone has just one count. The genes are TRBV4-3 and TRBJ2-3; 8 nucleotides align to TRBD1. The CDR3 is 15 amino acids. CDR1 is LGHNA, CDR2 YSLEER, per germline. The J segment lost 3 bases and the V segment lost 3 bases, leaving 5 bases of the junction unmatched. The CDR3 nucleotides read TGCGCCAGCAGCCAGATGGACAGGGCAACAGATACGCAGTATTTT. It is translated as CASSQMDRATDTQYF.

The CDR3 region has the DNA TGTGCCAGCAGTGGCGGCTTTGGGGGGCGGAGAACTAATGAAAAACTGTTTTTT. Encoded protein: CASSGGFGGRRTNEKLFF. V is TRBV28 and J is TRBJ1-4; D is possibly TRBD1 (6 bases). V lost 5 bases, J lost 1 base, and 20 bases lay in between. CDR3 length: 18 residues. Germline V CDR1 and CDR2: MDHEN, SYDVKM.

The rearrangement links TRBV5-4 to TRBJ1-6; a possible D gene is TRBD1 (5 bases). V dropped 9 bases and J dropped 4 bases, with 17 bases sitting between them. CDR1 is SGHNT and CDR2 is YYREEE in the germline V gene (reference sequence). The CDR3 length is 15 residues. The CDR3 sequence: CATQAFAEYNSPLHF. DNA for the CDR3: TGTGCCACACAGGCCTTCGCCGAATATAATTCACCCCTCCACTTT.

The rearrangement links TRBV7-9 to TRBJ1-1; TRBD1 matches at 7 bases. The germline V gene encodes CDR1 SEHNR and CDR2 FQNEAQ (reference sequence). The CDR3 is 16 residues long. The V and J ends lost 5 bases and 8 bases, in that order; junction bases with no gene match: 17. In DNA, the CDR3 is TGTGCCAGCAGCCCGCAATTAAAAGGGGGCAAAGTAGAAGCTTTCTTT. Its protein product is CASSPQLKGGKVEAFF. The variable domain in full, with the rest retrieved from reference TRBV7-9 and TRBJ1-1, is DTGVSQNPRHKITKRGQNVTFRCDPISEHNRLYWYRQTLGQGPEFLTYFQNEAQLEKSRLLSDRFSAERPKGSFSTLEIQRTEQGDSAMYLCASSPQLKGGKVEAFFGQGTRLTVV.

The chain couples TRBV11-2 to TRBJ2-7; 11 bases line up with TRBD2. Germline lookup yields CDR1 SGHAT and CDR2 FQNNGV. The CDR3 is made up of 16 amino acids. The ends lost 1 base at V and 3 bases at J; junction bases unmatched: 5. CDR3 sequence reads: CASSLGSSGGGYEQYF. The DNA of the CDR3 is TGTGCCAGCAGCTTAGGTAGTAGCGGGGGGGGCTACGAGCAGTACTTC.

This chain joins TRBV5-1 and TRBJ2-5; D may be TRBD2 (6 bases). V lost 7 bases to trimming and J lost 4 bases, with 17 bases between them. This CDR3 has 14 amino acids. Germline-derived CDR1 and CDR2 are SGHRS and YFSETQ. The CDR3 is CASRPGLMRETQYF. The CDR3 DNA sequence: TGCGCCAGCCGCCCGGGACTCATGCGAGAGACCCAGTACTTC.

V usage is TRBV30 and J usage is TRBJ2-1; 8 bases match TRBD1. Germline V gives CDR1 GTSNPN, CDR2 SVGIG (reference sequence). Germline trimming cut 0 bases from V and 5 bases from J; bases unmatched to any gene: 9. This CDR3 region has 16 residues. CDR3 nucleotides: TGTGCCTGGAGTGTATTCGGGACAGGCACTGACAATGAGCAGTTCTTC. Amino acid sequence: CAWSVFGTGTDNEQFF.